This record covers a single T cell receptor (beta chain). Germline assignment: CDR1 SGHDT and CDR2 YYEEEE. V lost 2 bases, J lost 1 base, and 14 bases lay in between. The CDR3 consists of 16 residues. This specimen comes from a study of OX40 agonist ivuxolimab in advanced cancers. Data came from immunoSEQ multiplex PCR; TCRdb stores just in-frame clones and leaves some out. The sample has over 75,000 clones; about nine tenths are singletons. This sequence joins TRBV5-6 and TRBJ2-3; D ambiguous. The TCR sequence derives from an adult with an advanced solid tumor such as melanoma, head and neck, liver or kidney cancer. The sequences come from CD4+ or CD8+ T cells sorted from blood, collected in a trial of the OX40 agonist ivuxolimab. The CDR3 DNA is TGTGCCAGCAGCTTTTCCTTTTTGATGGGCACAGATACGCAGTATTTT. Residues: CASSFSFLMGTDTQYF.